This entry lists 9 T cell receptor beta chains sequenced from one sample in a study of graft-versus-host responses after intestinal transplantation. Generated by immunoSEQ multiplex PCR, the TCRdb table keeps only in-frame clones and is missing some. The profile shows around 100,000 clones, about 92% of them singletons. The antigens for these receptors are not known. The sample in question was unstimulated CD4+ T cells sorted from spleen or lymph node cells, obtained before transplant. These receptors came from a human donor who was the organ donor for an intestinal transplant.

V and J are TRBV29-1 and TRBJ2-1; 11 bases fit TRBD2. V gave up 6 bases and J gave up 0 bases; unmatched junction bases: 7. The CDR3 contains 16 residues. Germline V gene data show CDR1 as SQVTM and CDR2 as ANQGSEA. Written as DNA, the CDR3 is TGCAGCGTGACTGGACTAGCGGGTTCCTCCTACAATGAGCAGTTCTTC. Protein: CSVTGLAGSSYNEQFF.

The table lists this clone with a count of one. The CDR3 protein is CASSLPGGGRTEAFF. DNA of the CDR3: TGTGCCAGCTCCCTACCTGGAGGGGGACGCACTGAAGCTTTCTTT. The V gene is TRBV18, the J gene TRBJ1-1, with D maybe TRBD1 (6 bases). CDR1 is KGHSH and CDR2 is LQKENI in the germline V gene. This CDR3 is built from 15 residues. The ends were cut back, 6 bases at V and 4 bases at J, with 18 bases in the middle.

This clone has just one count. This chain connects TRBV6-6 to TRBJ1-2, with D possibly matching TRBD1 (5 bases). This CDR3 is 13 amino acids long. CDR1 is MNHNY, CDR2 SVGAGI, per germline (reference sequence). Trimming took 2 bases from V and 8 from J, leaving 12 bases between them. The CDR3 sequence is CASSYPGAGGYTF. The CDR3 region has the DNA TGTGCCAGCAGTTACCCCGGGGCCGGCGGCTACACCTTC.

The V and J genes are TRBV27 and TRBJ2-7, with 8 bases fitting TRBD1. The CDR3 is 14 residues long. Losses at the gene ends were 5 bases for V and 5 bases for J; bases not matched to a gene: 8. CDR1 and CDR2 (germline): MNHEY, SMNVEV (reference sequence). The CDR3 sequence is CASSPRQGFNEQYF. The CDR3 DNA reads as TGTGCCAGCAGTCCGAGACAGGGGTTCAACGAGCAGTACTTC.

This sequence joins TRBV5-1 and TRBJ2-7, with unresolved D. CDR1 is SGHRS and CDR2 is YFSETQ in the germline V gene. This CDR3 has 14 residues. V dropped 2 bases and J dropped 6 bases, with 15 bases sitting between them. The DNA for the CDR3 is TGCGCCAGCAGCTTAGGTGGGCCGGTCGCCGAGCAGTACTTC. Its protein is CASSLGGPVAEQYF.

This clone has a single count. The chain is built from TRBV11-2 and TRBJ1-1, with TRBD1 matching over 9 bases. CDR1 is SGHAT, CDR2 FQNNGV, per germline. Trimming at V came to 0 bases and at J to 8 bases, leaving 4 bases not matched to a gene. CDR3 length: 14 residues. The CDR3 DNA reads as TGTGCCAGCAGCTTAGATCTTACAGGGGGCGAAGCTTTCTTT. It is translated as CASSLDLTGGEAFF.

Only one count was recorded for this clone. The chain couples TRBV30 to TRBJ1-1, with D possibly matching TRBD1 (6 bases). The V end was cut by 2 bases, the J end by 3 bases, with 10 bases between. CDR1 is GTSNPN, CDR2 SVGIG, per germline (reference sequence). The CDR3 spans 13 residues. The CDR3 region is CAWSTTGYTEAFF. The CDR3 nucleotides are TGTGCCTGGAGTACCACAGGGTACACTGAAGCTTTCTTT.

The chain links TRBV2 to TRBJ2-2; D gene ambiguous. Deletions cut 6 bases from V and 1 base from J, with 12 bases between. Germline values: CDR1 SNHLY, CDR2 FYNNEI. This CDR3 region has 15 residues. CDR3 sequence (DNA): TGTGCCAGCAGGGGATTCGTATTGAACACCGGGGAGCTGTTTTTT. Amino acids: CASRGFVLNTGELFF.

J is TRBJ1-2 and V is TRBV5-1; 11 nucleotides agree with TRBD1. The CDR3 contains 15 residues. V lost 4 bases to trimming and J lost 4 bases; unmatched junction nucleotides: 6. The germline CDR1 and CDR2 sequences are SGHRS and YFSETQ. The CDR3 protein is CASSPRDRGFYGYTF. The CDR3 DNA sequence: TGCGCCAGCAGCCCCCGGGACAGGGGGTTCTATGGCTACACCTTC.